These 11 T cell receptor beta chains share one sample of origin, sequenced in a study of shared clonotypes between healthy human individuals. Terminally differentiated effector memory CD45RA+ cells were excluded from the naive CD8 cells, which were CD45RO-negative and positively selected for CCR7. TCRdb keeps only in-frame clones here, not all; method: immunoSEQ multiplex PCR. The top ten clones hold 1.5% to 2% of a sample with 2 million to 2.5 million clones, approximately 94% of them seen once. The sample was naive CD8+ T cells from PBMCs. The receptors here all came from a man between 18 and 35 years old in good health. Some clones in this sample may be carry-over from other donors' samples.

This rearrangement joins TRBV4-1 to TRBJ2-7; tentative D call: TRBD1 (6 bases). The V gene lost 2 bases and the J gene lost 3 bases, with 11 bases spanning the gap. The length of the CDR3 is 14 residues. CDR1 is MGHRA, CDR2 YSYEKL, per germline. CDR3 loop: CASSQTGLGYEQYF. CDR3 DNA sequence: TGCGCCAGCAGCCAAACAGGGTTGGGCTACGAGCAGTACTTC.

The genes are TRBV27 and TRBJ2-1; a possible D gene is TRBD1 (7 bases). V gave up 8 bases and J gave up 6 bases, with 14 bases separating them. The CDR3 runs to 13 residues. The germline CDR1 and CDR2 sequences are MNHEY and SMNVEV (reference sequence). The chain's CDR3 is CASAGQTANEQFF. The CDR3 DNA sequence: TGTGCCAGCGCGGGACAGACCGCCAATGAGCAGTTCTTC.

This clone is a singleton in its sample. The chain employs TRBV19 and TRBJ2-1; D remains ambiguous. From germline, CDR1 is LNHDA and CDR2 SQIVND (reference sequence). The CDR3 is 16 amino acids. Trimming cost V 2 bases and J 5 bases, with 16 bases left between them. CDR3 coding DNA: TGTGCCAGTAGTATAAAGGCCCAGGTCATCAACAATGAGCAGTTCTTC. It yields the protein CASSIKAQVINNEQFF. The full variable domain, completed using reference TRBV19 and TRBJ2-1, is DGGITQSPKYLFRKEGQNVTLSCEQNLNHDAMYWYRQDPGQGLRLIYYSQIVNDFQKGDIAEGYSVSREKKESFPLTVTSAQKNPTAFYLCASSIKAQVINNEQFFGPGTRLTVL.

This clone came up a few times. The rearrangement joins TRBV19 to TRBJ2-7, with 10 bases aligning to TRBD1. Germline V gene lookup returns CDR1 LNHDA and CDR2 SQIVND (reference sequence). V lost 5 bases to trimming and J lost 2 bases; unmatched junction nucleotides: 6. This CDR3 has 15 residues. The CDR3 DNA is TGTGCCAGTAGTCCCGGGACAGGGGACACCTACGAGCAGTACTTC. This encodes CASSPGTGDTYEQYF.

The genes are TRBV2 and TRBJ1-2, with 7 bases identical to TRBD1. J gave up 7 bases and V 4 bases, and 12 bases lay outside the gene matches. Germline CDR1 reads SNHLY; CDR2 reads FYNNEI. The length of the CDR3 is 15 residues. The CDR3 DNA sequence: TGTGCCAGCAGTGTTCGCTCCGACAGGGTACTTGGCTACACCTTC. Translation: CASSVRSDRVLGYTF. The full variable domain, in which reference TRBV2 and TRBJ1-2 provide the parts outside the CDR3, is EPEVTQTPSHQVTQMGQEVILRCVPISNHLYFYWYRQILGQKVEFLVSFYNNEISEKSEIFDDQFSVERPDGSNFTLKIRSTKLEDSAMYFCASSVRSDRVLGYTFGSGTRLTVV.

Regarding this clone: In the same sample, other DNA sequences code for this CDR3. V is TRBV6-5 and J is TRBJ1-1; TRBD1 is a possible D gene (5 bases). Germline V gene sequence: CDR1 MNHEY, CDR2 SVGAGI. The CDR3 extends over 15 amino acids. V dropped 0 bases and J dropped 0 bases, with 8 bases sitting between them. The CDR3 sequence: CASSYSGGLNTEAFF. The DNA of the CDR3 is TGTGCCAGCAGTTACTCGGGGGGGTTGAACACTGAAGCTTTCTTT.

Worth noting for this clone: Other DNA sequences in the sample encode the same CDR3. DNA for the CDR3: TGTGCCAGCACTTCCGGCGACACTGAAGCTTTCTTT. It yields the protein CASTSGDTEAFF. The chain combines TRBV7-9 with TRBJ1-1, with D hard to call. Germline V gene data show CDR1 as SEHNR and CDR2 as FQNEAQ (reference sequence). The CDR3 has 12 residues. The V and J ends lost 7 bases and 3 bases respectively, with 9 bases between them.

This clone was recorded a few times. The junction departs from germline at one end; a sequencing error may be responsible. V is TRBV28 and J is TRBJ1-2; tentative D call: TRBD1 (5 bases). This CDR3 contains 13 residues. Per the germline V gene, CDR1 is MDHEN and CDR2 is SYDVKM. Here the CDR3 reads CASSPIERDLRYF. The CDR3 DNA is TGTGCCAGCAGTCCCATCGAAAGGGACCTCCGTTACTTC.

The chain recombines TRBV6-6 with TRBJ2-7, with TRBD1 identical over 7 bases. Trimming cost V 10 bases and J 7 bases; bases outside gene matches: 10. Germline V gives CDR1 MNHNY, CDR2 SVGAGI (reference sequence). The CDR3 consists of 12 residues. CDR3: CATGQASGEQYF. The CDR3 DNA is TGTGCCACCGGACAGGCATCGGGTGAGCAGTACTTC.

This chain connects TRBV10-3 to TRBJ2-1, with 9 bases that match TRBD2. The germline gives CDR1 ENHRY, CDR2 SYGVKD. The CDR3 has 16 amino acids. Trimming took 4 bases from V and 2 from J; bases not matched to a gene: 6. CDR3: CAISGSSGNTYNEQFF. In DNA form, the CDR3 reads TGTGCCATCAGTGGGTCTAGCGGGAACACCTACAATGAGCAGTTCTTC.

V gene TRBV29-1 combines with J gene TRBJ2-5; D is possibly TRBD1 (5 bases). CDR3 length: 16 amino acids. From germline, CDR1 is SQVTM and CDR2 ANQGSEA. V was shortened by 1 base and J by 4 bases, with 19 bases between the two germline ends. The DNA for the CDR3 is TGCAGCGTTGAAGTCCCCGACCCCGGGCAGGGAGAGACCCAGTACTTC. It translates to CSVEVPDPGQGETQYF.